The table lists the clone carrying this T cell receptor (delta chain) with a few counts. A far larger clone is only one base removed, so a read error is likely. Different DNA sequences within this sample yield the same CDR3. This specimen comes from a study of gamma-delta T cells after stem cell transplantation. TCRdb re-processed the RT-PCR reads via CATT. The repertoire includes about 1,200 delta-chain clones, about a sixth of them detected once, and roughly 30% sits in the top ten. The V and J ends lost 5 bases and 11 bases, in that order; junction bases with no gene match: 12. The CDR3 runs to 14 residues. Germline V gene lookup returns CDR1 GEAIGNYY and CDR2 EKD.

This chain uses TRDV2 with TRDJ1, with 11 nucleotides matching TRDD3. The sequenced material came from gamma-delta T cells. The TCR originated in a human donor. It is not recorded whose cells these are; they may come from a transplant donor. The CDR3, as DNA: TGTGCCTGTGTCGAACTGGGGGATAAGTCGGAGCTCATCTTT. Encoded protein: CACVELGDKSELIF.